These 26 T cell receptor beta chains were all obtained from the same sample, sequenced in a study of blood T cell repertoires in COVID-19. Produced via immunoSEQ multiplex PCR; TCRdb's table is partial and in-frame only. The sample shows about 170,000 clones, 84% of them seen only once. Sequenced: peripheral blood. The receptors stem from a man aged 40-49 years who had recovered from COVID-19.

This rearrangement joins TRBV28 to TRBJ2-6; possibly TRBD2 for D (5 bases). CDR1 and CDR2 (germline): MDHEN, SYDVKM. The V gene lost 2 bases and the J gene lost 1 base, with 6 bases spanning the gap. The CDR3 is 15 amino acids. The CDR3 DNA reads TGTGCCAGCAGTTTACGAGGGTCTGGGGCCAACGTCCTGACTTTC. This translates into CASSLRGSGANVLTF.

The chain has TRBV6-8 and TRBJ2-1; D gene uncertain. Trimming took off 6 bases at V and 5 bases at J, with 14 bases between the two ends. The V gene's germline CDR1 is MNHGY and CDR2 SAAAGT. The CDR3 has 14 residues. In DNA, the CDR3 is TGTGCCAGCAGGTCATTCCAACGGGACAATGAGCAGTTCTTC. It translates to CASRSFQRDNEQFF.

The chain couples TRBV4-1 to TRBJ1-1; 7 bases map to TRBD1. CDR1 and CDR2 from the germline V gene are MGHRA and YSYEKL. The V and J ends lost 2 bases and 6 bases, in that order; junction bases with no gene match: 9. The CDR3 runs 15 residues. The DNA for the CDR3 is TGCGCCAGCAGCCAACCTAGACAGGGCTCCCCTGAAGCTTTCTTT. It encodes CASSQPRQGSPEAFF.

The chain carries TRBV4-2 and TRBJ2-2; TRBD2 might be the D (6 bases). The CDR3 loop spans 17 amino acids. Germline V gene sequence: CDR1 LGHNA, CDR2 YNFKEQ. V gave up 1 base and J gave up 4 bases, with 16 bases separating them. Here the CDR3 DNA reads TGTGCCAGCAGCCAAGGAGCAGGGTTTAGCGGCACCGGGGAGCTGTTTTTT. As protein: CASSQGAGFSGTGELFF.

CDR3 sequence: CASSFGEGGREAFF. Written as DNA, the CDR3 is TGTGCCAGCAGCTTTGGGGAGGGTGGTCGTGAAGCTTTCTTT. The J gene is TRBJ1-1, the V gene TRBV7-9; no clear D. Trimming cost V 3 bases and J 7 bases, with 15 bases left between them. Germline V CDR1 and CDR2: SEHNR, FQNEAQ (reference sequence). The CDR3 runs to 14 residues.

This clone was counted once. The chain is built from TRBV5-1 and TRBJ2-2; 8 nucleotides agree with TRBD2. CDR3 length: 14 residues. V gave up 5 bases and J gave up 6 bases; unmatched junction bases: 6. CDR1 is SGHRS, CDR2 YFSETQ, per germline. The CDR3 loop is CASRTETSAGELFF. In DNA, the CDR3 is TGCGCCAGCAGAACAGAGACTAGCGCCGGGGAGCTGTTTTTT.

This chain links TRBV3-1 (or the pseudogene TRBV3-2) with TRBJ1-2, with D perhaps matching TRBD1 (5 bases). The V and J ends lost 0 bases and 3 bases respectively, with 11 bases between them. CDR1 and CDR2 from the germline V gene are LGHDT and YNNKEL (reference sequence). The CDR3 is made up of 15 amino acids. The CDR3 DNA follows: TGTGCCAGCAGCCAAGAAGTCACAGGCTACTATGGCTACACCTTC. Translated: CASSQEVTGYYGYTF.

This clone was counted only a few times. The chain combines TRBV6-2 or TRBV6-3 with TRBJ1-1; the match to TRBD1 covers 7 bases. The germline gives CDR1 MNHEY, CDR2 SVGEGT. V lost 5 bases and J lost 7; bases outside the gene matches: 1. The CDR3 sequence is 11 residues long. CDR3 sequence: CASSRQGEAFF. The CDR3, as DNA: TGTGCCAGCAGTAGACAGGGTGAAGCTTTCTTT.

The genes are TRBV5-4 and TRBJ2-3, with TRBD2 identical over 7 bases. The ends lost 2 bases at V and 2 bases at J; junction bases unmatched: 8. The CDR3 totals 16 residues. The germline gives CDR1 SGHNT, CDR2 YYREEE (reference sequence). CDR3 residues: CASSFPGLQNTDTQYF. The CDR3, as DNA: TGTGCCAGCAGCTTTCCGGGACTACAAAACACAGATACGCAGTATTTT.

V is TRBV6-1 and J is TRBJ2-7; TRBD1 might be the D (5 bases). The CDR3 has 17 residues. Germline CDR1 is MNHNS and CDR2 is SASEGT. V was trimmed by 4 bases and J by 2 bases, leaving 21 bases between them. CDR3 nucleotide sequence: TGTGCCAGCAGTGGGGTTACATCCAGGGATGGTGCCTACGAGCAGTACTTC. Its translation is CASSGVTSRDGAYEQYF.

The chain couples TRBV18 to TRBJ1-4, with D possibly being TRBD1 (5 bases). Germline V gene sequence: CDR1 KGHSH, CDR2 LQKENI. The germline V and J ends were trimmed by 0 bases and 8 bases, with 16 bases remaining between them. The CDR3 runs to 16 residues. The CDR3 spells CASSPPGRGYGEKLFF. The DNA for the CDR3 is TGTGCCAGCTCACCACCGGGACGGGGGTATGGAGAAAAACTGTTTTTT.

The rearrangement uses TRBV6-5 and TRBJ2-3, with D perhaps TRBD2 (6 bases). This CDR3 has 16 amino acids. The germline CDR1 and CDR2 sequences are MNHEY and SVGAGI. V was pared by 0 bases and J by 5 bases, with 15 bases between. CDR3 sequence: CASSYSSPGEGDTQYF. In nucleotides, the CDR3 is TGTGCCAGCAGTTACTCGAGCCCGGGAGAGGGAGATACGCAGTATTTT.

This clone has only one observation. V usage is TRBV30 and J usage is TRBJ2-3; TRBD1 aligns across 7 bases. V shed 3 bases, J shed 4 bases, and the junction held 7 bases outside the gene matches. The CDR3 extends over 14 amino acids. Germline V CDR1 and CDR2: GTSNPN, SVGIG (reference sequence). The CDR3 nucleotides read TGTGCCTGGAGCGACAGGGTTTGGGCAGATACGCAGTATTTT. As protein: CAWSDRVWADTQYF.

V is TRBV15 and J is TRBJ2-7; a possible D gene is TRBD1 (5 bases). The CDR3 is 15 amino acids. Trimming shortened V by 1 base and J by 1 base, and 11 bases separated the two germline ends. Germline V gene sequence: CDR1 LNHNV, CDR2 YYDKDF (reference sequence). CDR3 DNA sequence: TGTGCCACCAGCAGAGTGGAGCCAGGGTCCTACGAGCAGTACTTC. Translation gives CATSRVEPGSYEQYF.

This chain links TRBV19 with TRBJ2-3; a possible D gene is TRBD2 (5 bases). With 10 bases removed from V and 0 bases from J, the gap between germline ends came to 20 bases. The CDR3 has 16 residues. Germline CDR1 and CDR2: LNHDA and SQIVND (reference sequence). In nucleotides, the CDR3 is TGTGCCACATCCCCCCAAGCGGTGTCGAGCACAGATACGCAGTATTTT. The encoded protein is CATSPQAVSSTDTQYF. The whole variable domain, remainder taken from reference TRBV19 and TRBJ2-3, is DGGITQSPKYLFRKEGQNVTLSCEQNLNHDAMYWYRQDPGQGLRLIYYSQIVNDFQKGDIAEGYSVSREKKESFPLTVTSAQKNPTAFYLCATSPQAVSSTDTQYFGPGTRLTVL.

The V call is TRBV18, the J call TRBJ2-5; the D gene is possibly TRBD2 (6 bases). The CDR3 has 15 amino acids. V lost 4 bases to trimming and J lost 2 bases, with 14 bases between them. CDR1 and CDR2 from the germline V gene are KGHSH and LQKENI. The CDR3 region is CASSRTTAGQETQYF. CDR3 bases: TGTGCCAGCTCACGGACCACCGCGGGGCAAGAGACCCAGTACTTC.

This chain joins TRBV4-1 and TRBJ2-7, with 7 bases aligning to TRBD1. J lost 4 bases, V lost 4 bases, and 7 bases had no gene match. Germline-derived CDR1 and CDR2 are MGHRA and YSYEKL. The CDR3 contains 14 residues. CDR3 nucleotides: TGCGCCAGCAGCCCGACAGGGCCCGGGTACGAGCAGTACTTC. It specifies CASSPTGPGYEQYF.

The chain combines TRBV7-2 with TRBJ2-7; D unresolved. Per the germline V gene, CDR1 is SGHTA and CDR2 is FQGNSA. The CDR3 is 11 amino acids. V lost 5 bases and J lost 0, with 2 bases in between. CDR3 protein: CASSHSYEQYF. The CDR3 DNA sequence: TGTGCCAGCAGCCACTCCTACGAGCAGTACTTC.

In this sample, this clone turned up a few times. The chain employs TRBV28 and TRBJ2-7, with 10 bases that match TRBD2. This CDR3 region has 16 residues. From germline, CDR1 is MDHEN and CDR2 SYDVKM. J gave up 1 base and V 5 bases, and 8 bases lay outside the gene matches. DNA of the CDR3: TGTGCCAGCAGTACCCGGACTAGCGGAGGATCCTACGAGCAGTACTTC. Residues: CASSTRTSGGSYEQYF.

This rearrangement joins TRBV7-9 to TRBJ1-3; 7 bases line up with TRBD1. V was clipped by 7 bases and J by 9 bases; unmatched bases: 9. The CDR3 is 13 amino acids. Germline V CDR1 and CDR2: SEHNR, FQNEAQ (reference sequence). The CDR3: CASNDRVGGTIYF. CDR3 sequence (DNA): TGTGCCAGCAACGACAGGGTTGGTGGCACCATATATTTT.

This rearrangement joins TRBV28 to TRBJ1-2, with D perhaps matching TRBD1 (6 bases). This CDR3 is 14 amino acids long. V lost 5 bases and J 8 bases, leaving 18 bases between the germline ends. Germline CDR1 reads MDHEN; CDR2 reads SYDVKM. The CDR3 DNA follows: TGTGCCAGCAGTCGATCTGCAGGGGAGGGAGGCTACACCTTC. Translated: CASSRSAGEGGYTF.

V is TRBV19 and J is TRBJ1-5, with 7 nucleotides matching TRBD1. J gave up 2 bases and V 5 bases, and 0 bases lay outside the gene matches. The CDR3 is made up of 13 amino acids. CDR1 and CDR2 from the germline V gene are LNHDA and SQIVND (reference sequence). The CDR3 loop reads CASSDRGNQPQHF. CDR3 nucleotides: TGTGCCAGTAGTGACAGGGGCAATCAGCCCCAGCATTTT.

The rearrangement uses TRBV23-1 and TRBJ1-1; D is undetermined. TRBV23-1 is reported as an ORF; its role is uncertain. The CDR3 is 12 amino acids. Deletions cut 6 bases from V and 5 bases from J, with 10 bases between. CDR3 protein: CASRARRTEAFF. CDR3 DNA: TGCGCCAGCAGGGCCCGGAGAACTGAAGCTTTCTTT.

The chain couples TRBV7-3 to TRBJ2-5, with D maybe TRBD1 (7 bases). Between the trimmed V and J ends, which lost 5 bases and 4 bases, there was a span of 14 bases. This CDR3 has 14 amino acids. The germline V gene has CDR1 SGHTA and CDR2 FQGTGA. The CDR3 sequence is CASSLHQGGETQYF. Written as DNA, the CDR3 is TGTGCCAGCAGCCTCCACCAGGGGGGAGAGACCCAGTACTTC.

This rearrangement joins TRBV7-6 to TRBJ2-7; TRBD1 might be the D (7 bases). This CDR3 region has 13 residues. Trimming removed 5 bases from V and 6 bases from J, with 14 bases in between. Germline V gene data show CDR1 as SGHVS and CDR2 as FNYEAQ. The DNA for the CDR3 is TGTGCCAGCAGCCCAGGGGGGACGGGCGAGCAGTACTTC. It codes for CASSPGGTGEQYF.

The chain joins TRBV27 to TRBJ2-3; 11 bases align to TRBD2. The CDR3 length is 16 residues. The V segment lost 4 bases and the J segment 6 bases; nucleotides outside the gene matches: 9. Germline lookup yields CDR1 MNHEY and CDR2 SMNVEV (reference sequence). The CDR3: CASSSLTSGVSDTQYF. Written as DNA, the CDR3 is TGTGCCAGCAGTTCCTTGACTAGCGGGGTTTCGGATACGCAGTATTTT.